This T cell receptor (beta chain) was recorded in a study of OX40 agonist ivuxolimab in advanced cancers. Study details: Patients received the agonistic anti-OX40 (CD134) antibody ivuxolimab.

In its sample, this clone was seen once. Sequencing was performed with immunoSEQ multiplex PCR; in TCRdb, only in-frame clones are kept and a portion is missing. The data contain some 60,000 clones, about 90% of them singletons. Losses at the gene ends were 2 bases for V and 5 bases for J; bases not matched to a gene: 4. In germline, CDR1 is MNHNY, CDR2 SVGAGI (reference sequence). The CDR3 consists of 14 residues. Sampled blood was obtained at baseline, cycle 4 day 1, and cycle 7 day 1. The specimen comprised CD4+ or CD8+ T cells sorted from blood, sampled in a trial of the OX40 agonist ivuxolimab. The rearrangement uses TRBV6-6 and TRBJ1-1; the match to TRBD1 covers 8 bases. This TCR was sampled from an adult with an advanced solid tumor such as melanoma, head and neck, liver or kidney cancer. CDR3 protein: CASSYARGQTEAFF. The CDR3, as DNA: TGTGCCAGCAGTTACGCCAGGGGGCAAACTGAAGCTTTCTTT.